This TCR beta chain comes out of a study of prognosis after radiotherapy for stage I lung cancer. The genomic DNA TCR beta CDR3 region underwent two rounds of multiplex PCR. With primers specific to each TRBV and TRBJ gene, the first-round PCR was performed. In TCRdb, the multiplex PCR reads were re-called with MiXCR into one record per CDR3 protein. Of about 22,000 distinct CDR3 sequences in the sample, roughly 39% were seen once. The length of the CDR3 is 14 residues. Germline V lookup: CDR1 DFQATT, CDR2 SNEGSKA (reference sequence). V lost 6 bases and J lost 4; bases outside the gene matches: 11. Sequencing used PBMCs, obtained before or after stereotactic body radiation therapy (not recorded which). The receptor was derived from a donor over 45 with non-small cell lung cancer. The J gene is TRBJ1-2, the V gene TRBV20-1; TRBD1 agrees at 7 bases. In nucleotides, the CDR3 is TGCAGTGCCCCAGGGACAGTTGGCCTCTATGGCTACACCTTC. It translates to CSAPGTVGLYGYTF.